Below, 18 T cell receptor beta chains from the same sample are listed, as sequenced in a study of blood T cell repertoires in COVID-19. The data were produced by immunoSEQ multiplex PCR, yet TCRdb's version contains in-frame clones alone and is incomplete. The table records over 150,000 clones, almost 85% of them present only once. Sequenced sample: peripheral blood. The receptors derive from a man younger than 35 with active or convalescent COVID-19.

The chain has TRBV10-3 and TRBJ2-7; 9 bases are a match to TRBD1. CDR3 length: 16 amino acids. The V segment lost 0 bases and the J segment 3 bases; nucleotides outside the gene matches: 6. Germline assignment: CDR1 ENHRY and CDR2 SYGVKD. The CDR3 nucleotides read TGTGCCATCAGTGAGTCGAGGGGACAGGGAGGCTACGAGCAGTACTTC. Residues: CAISESRGQGGYEQYF.

This chain joins TRBV30 and TRBJ2-7; D is unresolved. There are 14 residues in the CDR3. Germline V lookup: CDR1 GTSNPN, CDR2 SVGIG (reference sequence). V shed 3 bases and J shed 0 bases, with 12 bases lying between them. The chain's CDR3 is CAWSRALNSYEQYF. Written as DNA, the CDR3 is TGTGCCTGGAGCAGAGCGTTGAACTCCTACGAGCAGTACTTC. The complete variable domain, with remaining parts taken from reference TRBV30 and TRBJ2-7, reads SQTIHQWPATLVQPVGSPLSLECTVEGTSNPNLYWYRQAAGRGLQLLFYSVGIGQISSEVPQNLSASRPQDRQFILSSKKLLLSDSGFYLCAWSRALNSYEQYFGPGTRLTVT.

J is TRBJ2-4 and V is TRBV5-1, with 9 bases matching TRBD1. The V gene end was trimmed by 0 bases and the J gene end by 8 bases; junction bases not matched to a gene: 3. Germline CDR1 is SGHRS and CDR2 is YFSETQ. The CDR3 loop spans 14 amino acids. The chain's CDR3 is CASSLGQGVDIQYF. The CDR3 nucleotides read TGCGCCAGCAGCTTGGGACAGGGGGTTGACATTCAGTACTTC.

This chain links TRBV19 with TRBJ1-1, with 10 positions matching TRBD1. CDR3 length: 17 amino acids. After removal of 3 bases from V and 0 bases from J, the junction contained 7 bases not matched to a gene. The germline CDR1 and CDR2 sequences are LNHDA and SQIVND (reference sequence). Written as DNA, the CDR3 is TGTGCCAGTAGTATTGGACAGGGGGACAAAATGAACACTGAAGCTTTCTTT. Its protein is CASSIGQGDKMNTEAFF.

J is TRBJ2-1 and V is TRBV29-1; 8 bases fit TRBD2. Looked up from germline, CDR1 is SQVTM and CDR2 is ANQGSEA. CDR3 length: 13 residues. Trimming took 8 bases from V and 6 from J; bases not matched to a gene: 9. The CDR3 loop is CSPFPRGGNEQFF. CDR3 bases: TGCAGCCCCTTTCCTCGGGGGGGCAATGAGCAGTTCTTC.

V gene TRBV5-1 combines with J gene TRBJ1-3, with TRBD1 identical over 8 bases. After removal of 4 bases from V and 3 bases from J, the junction contained 3 bases not matched to a gene. The CDR3 sequence is 14 residues long. Germline CDR1 and CDR2: SGHRS and YFSETQ. The CDR3 loop reads CASSPGTGGNTIYF. The CDR3, as DNA: TGCGCCAGCAGCCCAGGGACAGGTGGAAACACCATATATTTT.

This clone was observed a handful of times. This chain connects TRBV2 to TRBJ2-7; 8 bases are shared with TRBD1. Per the germline V gene, CDR1 is SNHLY and CDR2 is FYNNEI. The CDR3 has 15 residues. V lost 4 bases to trimming and J lost 1 base; unmatched junction nucleotides: 6. This CDR3 reads CASSVMDRDSYEQYF. The CDR3 nucleotides are TGTGCCAGCAGTGTCATGGACAGGGATTCCTACGAGCAGTACTTC.

This chain uses TRBV20-1 with TRBJ1-2; D is perhaps TRBD1 (6 bases). The CDR3 length is 11 residues. The V and J ends lost 6 bases and 8 bases respectively, with 13 bases between them. The germline CDR1 and CDR2 sequences are DFQATT and SNEGSKA (reference sequence). DNA for the CDR3: TGCAGTGCCGAACAGGGTACGGGCTACACCTTC. It is translated as CSAEQGTGYTF.

V usage is TRBV28 and J usage is TRBJ2-5; 9 bases fit TRBD1. With 3 bases clipped from V and 2 bases from J, the junction kept 4 bases outside the gene matches. Germline V lookup: CDR1 MDHEN, CDR2 SYDVKM. CDR3 length: 15 amino acids. CDR3 region: CASSFATGGQETQYF. In DNA, the CDR3 is TGTGCCAGCAGTTTCGCGACAGGGGGTCAAGAGACCCAGTACTTC.

The chain combines TRBV15 with TRBJ1-5, with a tentative D call TRBD1 (5 bases). CDR3 size: 14 residues. Germline V gives CDR1 LNHNV, CDR2 YYDKDF (reference sequence). V lost 2 bases and J lost 7, with 12 bases in between. The CDR3 DNA follows: TGTGCCACCAGCAGATTAGGGGTAGGACAGCCCCAGCATTTT. It encodes CATSRLGVGQPQHF.

Many counts were recorded for this clone. The chain combines TRBV6-1 with TRBJ2-1; 9 nucleotides match TRBD1. Trimming at V came to 1 base and at J to 6 bases, leaving 4 bases not matched to a gene. The germline V gene has CDR1 MNHNS and CDR2 SASEGT. This CDR3 spans 15 amino acids. Here the CDR3 reads CASSEGVTGGNEQFF. The DNA of the CDR3 is TGTGCCAGCAGTGAAGGGGTGACAGGGGGCAATGAGCAGTTCTTC.

The chain recombines TRBV11-2 with TRBJ2-1; 7 bases match TRBD1. V shed 4 bases, J shed 4 bases, and the junction held 10 bases outside the gene matches. Germline V gene data show CDR1 as SGHAT and CDR2 as FQNNGV. The length of the CDR3 is 16 residues. CDR3 nucleotide sequence: TGTGCCAGCAGCTCCATACAGGGGCCCAGGTACAATGAGCAGTTCTTC. The encoded protein is CASSSIQGPRYNEQFF.

The chain employs TRBV2 and TRBJ2-5, with 9 bases matching TRBD2. CDR1 and CDR2 (germline): SNHLY, FYNNEI. V lost 4 bases, J lost 1 base, and 4 bases stayed unmatched. The CDR3 contains 15 residues. The chain's CDR3 is CASSVRLAAQETQYF. The CDR3 DNA is TGTGCCAGCAGTGTGCGACTAGCGGCCCAAGAGACCCAGTACTTC.

The V and J genes are TRBV4-1 and TRBJ1-2; tentative D call: TRBD1 (6 bases). With 5 bases removed from V and 1 base from J, the gap between germline ends came to 17 bases. The CDR3 is 16 amino acids. Germline V gene sequence: CDR1 MGHRA, CDR2 YSYEKL. CDR3 amino acids: CASSRHRTAINYGYTF. The DNA for the CDR3 is TGCGCCAGCAGCAGACATCGGACAGCTATTAACTATGGCTACACCTTC.

The chain links TRBV9 to TRBJ1-1; D is possibly TRBD1 (6 bases). V was clipped by 0 bases and J by 5 bases, with 17 bases between them. Per germline, CDR1 SGDLS and CDR2 YYNGEE. The length of the CDR3 is 16 residues. CDR3 in DNA: TGTGCCAGCAGCGTAGAGCCCAGACAGGTAGGAACTGAAGCTTTCTTT. Encoded protein: CASSVEPRQVGTEAFF.

This clone appeared a single time. The chain joins TRBV2 to TRBJ2-5, with D possibly TRBD2 on 5 matching bases. Germline CDR1 SNHLY, CDR2 FYNNEI. V was shortened by 10 bases and J by 5 bases, with 20 bases between the two germline ends. The CDR3 contains 14 residues. CDR3 amino acids: CATTRGLAVETQYF. The CDR3 coding sequence is TGTGCCACAACGCGAGGGCTAGCCGTGGAGACCCAGTACTTC.

This clone was observed a single time. This CDR3 is CSVARQGQSNTGELFF. DNA for the CDR3: TGCAGCGTTGCTCGACAGGGGCAATCGAACACCGGGGAGCTGTTTTTT. The gene calls are TRBV29-1 and TRBJ2-2, with 8 bases fitting TRBD1. The germline V gene has CDR1 SQVTM and CDR2 ANQGSEA. The CDR3 loop spans 16 amino acids. J lost 0 bases, V lost 4 bases, and 7 bases had no gene match.

The chain combines TRBV7-9 with TRBJ1-2; 7 nucleotides agree with TRBD1. Trimming cost V 6 bases and J 2 bases; bases outside gene matches: 6. In germline, CDR1 is SEHNR, CDR2 FQNEAQ (reference sequence). The CDR3 consists of 14 residues. Written as DNA, the CDR3 is TGTGCCAGCAGTTGGGACAGAACCAACTATGGCTACACCTTC. Translation: CASSWDRTNYGYTF.